Below are 23 T cell receptor beta chains sequenced from a single sample in a study of cytomegalovirus exposure and HLA in healthy donors. PCR employed 60 Vbeta and 13 Jbeta primers. Some clones are missing from TCRdb's copy, which holds only in-frame ones; the method was immunoSEQ multiplex PCR. In the table there are about 150,000 clones, around three quarters of which are singletons. Sequenced input: PBMCs. These TCRs come from a woman aged 40 to 50 in good health and CMV-seronegative.

CDR3 amino acids: CASSVVAGGALDNEQFF. The CDR3 DNA is TGTGCCAGCAGCGTAGTAGCGGGGGGCGCTCTCGACAATGAGCAGTTCTTC. The rearrangement joins TRBV9 to TRBJ2-1; 10 nucleotides agree with TRBD2. The CDR3 covers 17 residues. Germline-derived CDR1 and CDR2 are SGDLS and YYNGEE. V was clipped by 0 bases and J by 5 bases; unmatched bases: 8.

The V gene is TRBV10-3, the J gene TRBJ2-6, with 9 bases that match TRBD1. The germline V gene has CDR1 ENHRY and CDR2 SYGVKD. V shed 5 bases and J 1 base; nucleotides not matched to a gene: 6. The CDR3 consists of 17 residues. CDR3 nucleotide sequence: TGTGCCATCAGTTCCGGGACAGGGTTGTCTGGGGCCAACGTCCTGACTTTC. Translating it yields CAISSGTGLSGANVLTF.

This clone has a handful of counts. The chain uses TRBV5-1 and TRBJ1-1; 7 bases map to TRBD1. V dropped 1 base and J dropped 3; count of bases not matched to a gene: 0. Germline loops: CDR1 SGHRS, CDR2 YFSETQ. The CDR3 runs 13 residues. CDR3 residues: CASSLTGDTEAFF. Written as DNA, the CDR3 is TGCGCCAGCAGCTTGACAGGGGACACTGAAGCTTTCTTT. The full variable domain, its missing parts supplied by reference TRBV5-1 and TRBJ1-1, is KAGVTQTPRYLIKTRGQQVTLSCSPISGHRSVSWYQQTPGQGLQFLFEYFSETQRNKGNFPGRFSGRQFSNSRSEMNVSTLELGDSALYLCASSLTGDTEAFFGQGTRLTVV.

The CDR3 loop reads CASSPDAQGGYTF. In DNA, the CDR3 is TGTGCCAGCAGCCCCGACGCTCAGGGGGGCTACACCTTC. V is TRBV7-2 and J is TRBJ1-2, with D possibly TRBD1 on 6 matching bases. This CDR3 spans 13 amino acids. Germline V gene data show CDR1 as SGHTA and CDR2 as FQGNSA. V was shortened by 5 bases and J by 8 bases, with 15 bases between the two germline ends.

The chain couples TRBV11-3 to TRBJ2-1; maybe TRBD2 (6 bases). The CDR3 totals 14 residues. Trimming took 8 bases from V and 7 from J, leaving 18 bases between them. CDR1 and CDR2 (germline): SGHNT, YENEEA. The CDR3 is CASVEGELENEQFF. The CDR3 coding sequence is TGTGCCAGCGTGGAGGGTGAGTTAGAAAATGAGCAGTTCTTC.

This clone was picked up a small number of times. The chain carries TRBV5-4 and TRBJ2-2, with D unclear. The length of the CDR3 is 15 residues. Germline CDR1 is SGHNT and CDR2 is YYREEE (reference sequence). The germline V and J ends were trimmed by 6 bases and 3 bases, with 15 bases remaining between them. CDR3 nucleotide sequence: TGTGCCAGCAATAAAGGTTCAGGATACACCGGGGAGCTGTTTTTT. This translates into CASNKGSGYTGELFF.

In this sample, this clone turned up once. The V call is TRBV25-1, the J call TRBJ2-1; a weak D match, TRBD1 (5 bases). V lost 4 bases, J lost 0 bases, and 10 bases lay in between. This CDR3 spans 15 amino acids. The germline CDR1 and CDR2 sequences are MGHDK and SYGVNS. The CDR3 loop reads CASSGTRSSYNEQFF. The CDR3 DNA sequence: TGTGCCAGCAGTGGGACAAGGAGCTCCTACAATGAGCAGTTCTTC.

V gene TRBV11-3 combines with J gene TRBJ2-3; 14 bases fit TRBD2. The germline CDR1 and CDR2 sequences are SGHNT and YENEEA. Germline trimming cut 3 bases from V and 3 bases from J; bases unmatched to any gene: 2. This CDR3 is 16 amino acids long. The CDR3 DNA is TGTGCCAGCAGCTTTCGACTAGCGGGAGGGACAGATACGCAGTATTTT. Its translation is CASSFRLAGGTDTQYF.

V gene TRBV28 combines with J gene TRBJ1-6; D possibly corresponds to TRBD1 (5 bases). In germline, CDR1 is MDHEN, CDR2 SYDVKM. The CDR3 loop spans 12 amino acids. The germline V and J ends were trimmed by 8 bases and 6 bases, with 8 bases remaining between them. CDR3 in DNA: TGTGCCAGCCGACAGCCTAATTCACCCCTCCACTTT. It encodes CASRQPNSPLHF.

This sequence joins TRBV19 and TRBJ2-5, with D perhaps matching TRBD1 (6 bases). The CDR3 is made up of 13 amino acids. Germline V CDR1 and CDR2: LNHDA, SQIVND (reference sequence). Trimming cost V 5 bases and J 3 bases, with 10 bases left between them. CDR3 in amino acids: CASSVDSEETQYF. As DNA, the CDR3 is TGTGCCAGTAGTGTGGACAGCGAAGAGACCCAGTACTTC.

The chain recombines TRBV10-3 with TRBJ1-2, with 7 bases that match TRBD1. The CDR3 runs to 13 residues. Germline CDR1 reads ENHRY; CDR2 reads SYGVKD. Germline trimming cut 4 bases from V and 6 bases from J; bases unmatched to any gene: 5. DNA of the CDR3: TGTGCCATCAGTGTTACAGGGGATGATGGCTACACCTTC. It yields the protein CAISVTGDDGYTF.

The chain is built from TRBV6-5 and TRBJ1-1; possibly TRBD1 for D (6 bases). Germline CDR1 reads MNHEY; CDR2 reads SVGAGI. The CDR3 is 15 residues long. V gave up 8 bases and J gave up 6 bases, with 22 bases separating them. The CDR3, as DNA: TGTGCCAGCTGCGGGGGCGGGAGGGGGATTTCTGAAGCTTTCTTT. Amino acids: CASCGGGRGISEAFF.

This clone was counted a single time. The chain carries TRBV6-1 and TRBJ1-2; 8 bases fit TRBD1. Germline assignment: CDR1 MNHNS and CDR2 SASEGT. This CDR3 spans 14 amino acids. V dropped 6 bases and J dropped 6; count of bases not matched to a gene: 9. In DNA, the CDR3 is TGTGCCAGCAGGACAGCAGGGGGCGTCGATGGCTACACCTTC. Translated: CASRTAGGVDGYTF.

The chain couples TRBV30 to TRBJ1-2; 7 nucleotides align to TRBD1. The ends lost 3 bases at V and 5 bases at J; junction bases unmatched: 12. Germline CDR1 GTSNPN, CDR2 SVGIG (reference sequence). The CDR3 runs 15 residues. CDR3 region: CAWSFQGVPWYGYTF. The DNA of the CDR3 is TGTGCCTGGAGCTTCCAGGGGGTCCCATGGTATGGCTACACCTTC.

V and J are TRBV5-4 and TRBJ1-2; TRBD1 is a possible D gene (5 bases). Trimming removed 4 bases at V and 0 bases at J, with 13 bases between. The CDR3 contains 15 residues. Germline V gene lookup returns CDR1 SGHNT and CDR2 YYREEE (reference sequence). CDR3 region: CASSLGRETNYGYTF. The DNA for the CDR3 is TGTGCCAGCAGCCTGGGACGGGAAACTAACTATGGCTACACCTTC.

Comment on this clone: The identical CDR3 is also encoded by other nucleotide sequences in the sample. The chain recombines TRBV6-5 with TRBJ1-2, with 8 bases identical to TRBD1. The CDR3 runs to 13 residues. In germline, CDR1 is MNHEY, CDR2 SVGAGI. J lost 3 bases, V lost 4 bases, and 1 base had no gene match. CDR3: CASSSTGDYGYTF. The CDR3 region has the DNA TGTGCCAGCAGTTCGACAGGGGACTATGGCTACACCTTC.

This chain connects TRBV4-1 to TRBJ1-6; 10 bases are shared with TRBD1. The length of the CDR3 is 18 residues. The junction had 14 bases not matched to a gene; V was cut back by 3 bases and J by 9 bases. Germline V lookup: CDR1 MGHRA, CDR2 YSYEKL. In DNA, the CDR3 is TGCGCCAGCAGCCAGGCCGGGACAGGGGTATTCGGGGGTTCACCCCTCCACTTT. It codes for CASSQAGTGVFGGSPLHF.

J is TRBJ2-5 and V is TRBV2, with 7 bases matching TRBD1. The V and J ends lost 5 bases and 5 bases, in that order; junction bases with no gene match: 5. CDR1 is SNHLY and CDR2 is FYNNEI in the germline V gene. The CDR3 totals 13 residues. The CDR3 sequence: CASSSPRGETQYF. Here the CDR3 DNA reads TGTGCCAGCAGTTCCCCCAGGGGGGAGACCCAGTACTTC.

This chain connects TRBV2 to TRBJ1-3, with D possibly matching TRBD1 (5 bases). The germline V gene has CDR1 SNHLY and CDR2 FYNNEI. The CDR3 has 15 amino acids. Between the trimmed V and J ends, which lost 6 bases and 2 bases, there was a span of 14 bases. This CDR3 reads CASRVRGFAGNTIYF. As DNA, the CDR3 is TGTGCCAGCAGGGTTAGGGGCTTTGCTGGAAACACCATATATTTT.

The rearrangement links TRBV13 to TRBJ2-3; 14 positions match TRBD2. CDR3 length: 19 amino acids. Germline lookup yields CDR1 PRHDT and CDR2 FYEKMQ (reference sequence). The V segment lost 5 bases and the J segment 2 bases; nucleotides outside the gene matches: 12. CDR3 sequence: CASSRPGLAGGLNTDTQYF. The CDR3 bases are TGTGCCAGCAGCCGCCCCGGACTAGCGGGGGGACTTAACACAGATACGCAGTATTTT. Together with reference TRBV13 and TRBJ2-3, the CDR3 gives the full variable domain: AAGVIQSPRHLIKEKRETATLKCYPIPRHDTVYWYQQGPGQDPQFLISFYEKMQSDKGSIPDRFSAQQFSDYHSELNMSSLELGDSALYFCASSRPGLAGGLNTDTQYFGPGTRLTVL.

V is TRBV19 and J is TRBJ2-5, with 11 positions matching TRBD1. The CDR3 length is 16 residues. CDR1 and CDR2 (germline): LNHDA, SQIVND (reference sequence). Losses at the gene ends were 3 bases for V and 3 bases for J; bases not matched to a gene: 6. The CDR3, as DNA: TGTGCCAGTAGTATTTGGGGACAGGGGGGGAAAGAGACCCAGTACTTC. As protein: CASSIWGQGGKETQYF.

The chain is built from TRBV21-1 and TRBJ2-1; whether TRBD1, the table's D call, matches the DNA was not checked. TRBV21-1 is listed as a pseudogene. This CDR3 is 16 amino acids long. Here the CDR3 reads CASSKEVQGHRDEQFF. Written as DNA, the CDR3 is TGTGCCAGCAGCAAAGAAGTACAGGGACATAGGGATGAGCAGTTCTTC.

The rearrangement uses TRBV29-1 and TRBJ2-3; 7 nucleotides match TRBD2. The CDR3 extends over 15 amino acids. V shed 3 bases and J 5 bases; nucleotides not matched to a gene: 11. The germline CDR1 and CDR2 sequences are SQVTM and ANQGSEA. The CDR3 region is CSVERPSGGVDTQYF. CDR3 bases: TGCAGCGTTGAGCGTCCTAGCGGAGGGGTAGATACGCAGTATTTT.